The entry that follows covers one T cell receptor (beta chain) sequence. This CDR3 contains 14 residues. The junction had 4 bases not matched to a gene; V was cut back by 4 bases and J by 2 bases. The germline V gene has CDR1 SGHNT and CDR2 YYREEE (reference sequence). The use of a sample-barcoded 5' primer and a J-beta primer mix characterized a second PCR of roughly 6 to 11 cycles. TCRdb analysed the 5' RACE reads with MiXCR anew, one entry per CDR3 protein. The sample contains approximately 800,000 distinct CDR3 sequences, roughly 50% of which appear only once. This record belongs to a study of blood T cells in healthy people across ages.

This chain links TRBV5-4 with TRBJ2-5; 8 bases line up with TRBD2. The receptor was isolated from a man aged 35-49 years in good health. The sequencing input was blood. CDR3 sequence (DNA): TGTGCCAGCAGCGGGGGGACTAGGCAAGAGACCCAGTACTTC. Its protein is CASSGGTRQETQYF.